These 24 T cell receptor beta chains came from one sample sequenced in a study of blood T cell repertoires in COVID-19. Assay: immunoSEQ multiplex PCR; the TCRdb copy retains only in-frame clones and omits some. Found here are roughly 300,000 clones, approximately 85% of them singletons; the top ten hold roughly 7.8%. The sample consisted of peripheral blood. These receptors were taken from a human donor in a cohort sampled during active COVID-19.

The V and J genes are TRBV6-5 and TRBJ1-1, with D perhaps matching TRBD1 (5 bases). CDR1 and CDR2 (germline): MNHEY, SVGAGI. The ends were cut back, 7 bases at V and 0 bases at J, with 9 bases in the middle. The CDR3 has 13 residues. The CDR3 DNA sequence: TGTGCCAGCAAAACAGGCCTGAACACTGAAGCTTTCTTT. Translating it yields CASKTGLNTEAFF.

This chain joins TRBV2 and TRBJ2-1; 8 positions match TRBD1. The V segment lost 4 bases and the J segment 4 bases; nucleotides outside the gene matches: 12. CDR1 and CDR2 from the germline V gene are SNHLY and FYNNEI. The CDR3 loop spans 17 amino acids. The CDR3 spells CASSAIEGQVAYNEQFF. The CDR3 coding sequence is TGTGCCAGCAGTGCAATTGAGGGACAGGTGGCTTACAATGAGCAGTTCTTC.

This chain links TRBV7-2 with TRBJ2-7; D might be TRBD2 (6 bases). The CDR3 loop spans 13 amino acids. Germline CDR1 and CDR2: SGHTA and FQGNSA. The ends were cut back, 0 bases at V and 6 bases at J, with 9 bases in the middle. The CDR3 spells CASSLAGGSEQYF. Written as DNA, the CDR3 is TGTGCCAGCAGCTTAGCGGGGGGAAGCGAGCAGTACTTC.

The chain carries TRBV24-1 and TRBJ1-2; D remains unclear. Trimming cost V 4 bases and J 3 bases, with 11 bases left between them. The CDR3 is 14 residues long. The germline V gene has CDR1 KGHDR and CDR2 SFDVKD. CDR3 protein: CATSDTTDDYGYTF. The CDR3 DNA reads TGTGCCACCAGTGACACCACAGATGACTATGGCTACACCTTC.

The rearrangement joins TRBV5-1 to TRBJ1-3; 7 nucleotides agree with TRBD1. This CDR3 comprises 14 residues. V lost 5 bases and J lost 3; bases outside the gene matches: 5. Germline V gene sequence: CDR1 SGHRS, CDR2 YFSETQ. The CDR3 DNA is TGCGCCAGCAGAGACAGGGACGGTGGAAACACCATATATTTT. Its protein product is CASRDRDGGNTIYF.

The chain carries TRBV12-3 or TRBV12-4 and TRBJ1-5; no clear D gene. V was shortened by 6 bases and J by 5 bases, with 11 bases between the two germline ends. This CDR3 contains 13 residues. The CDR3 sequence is CASSRQTDQPQHF. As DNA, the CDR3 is TGTGCCAGCAGCAGGCAGACCGATCAGCCCCAGCATTTT.

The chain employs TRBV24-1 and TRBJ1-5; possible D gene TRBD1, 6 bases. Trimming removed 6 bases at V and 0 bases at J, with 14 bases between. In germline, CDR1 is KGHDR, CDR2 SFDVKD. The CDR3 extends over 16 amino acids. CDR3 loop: CATSPGQPYSNQPQHF. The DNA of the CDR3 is TGTGCCACCAGTCCCGGACAGCCTTATAGCAATCAGCCCCAGCATTTT.

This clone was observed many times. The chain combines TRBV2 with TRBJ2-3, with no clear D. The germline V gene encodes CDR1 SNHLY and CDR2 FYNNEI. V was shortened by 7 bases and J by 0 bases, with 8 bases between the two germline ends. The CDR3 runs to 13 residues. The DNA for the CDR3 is TGTGCCAGCATGGCAGTTAGCACAGATACGCAGTATTTT. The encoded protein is CASMAVSTDTQYF.

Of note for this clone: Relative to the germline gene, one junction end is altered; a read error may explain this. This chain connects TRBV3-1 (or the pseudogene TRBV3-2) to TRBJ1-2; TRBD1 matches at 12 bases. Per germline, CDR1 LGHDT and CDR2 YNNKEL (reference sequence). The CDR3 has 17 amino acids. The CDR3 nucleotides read TGTGCCAGCAGCGAAGAACTACCGGGACAGGGGGCATCTGGCTACACCTTC. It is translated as CASSEELPGQGASGYTF.

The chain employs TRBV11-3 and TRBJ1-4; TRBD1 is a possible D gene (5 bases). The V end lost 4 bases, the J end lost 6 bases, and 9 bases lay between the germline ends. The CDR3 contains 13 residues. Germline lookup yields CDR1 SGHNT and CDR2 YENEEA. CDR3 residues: CASSSGGDEKLFF. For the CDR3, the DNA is TGTGCCAGCAGCTCGGGGGGGGATGAAAAACTGTTTTTT.

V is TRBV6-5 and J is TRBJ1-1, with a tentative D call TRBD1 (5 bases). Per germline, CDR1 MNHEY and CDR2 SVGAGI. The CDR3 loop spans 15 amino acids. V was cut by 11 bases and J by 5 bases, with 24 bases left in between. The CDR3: CAEGQGSTRGTEAFF. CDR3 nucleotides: TGTGCCGAGGGCCAAGGGAGTACCCGGGGGACTGAAGCTTTCTTT.

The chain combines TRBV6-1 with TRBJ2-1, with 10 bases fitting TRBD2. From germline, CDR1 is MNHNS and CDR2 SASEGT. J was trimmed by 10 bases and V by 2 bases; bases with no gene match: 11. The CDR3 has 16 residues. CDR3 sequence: CASSELPLAGAREQFF. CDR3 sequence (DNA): TGTGCCAGCAGTGAACTACCTCTAGCGGGGGCCAGGGAGCAGTTCTTC.

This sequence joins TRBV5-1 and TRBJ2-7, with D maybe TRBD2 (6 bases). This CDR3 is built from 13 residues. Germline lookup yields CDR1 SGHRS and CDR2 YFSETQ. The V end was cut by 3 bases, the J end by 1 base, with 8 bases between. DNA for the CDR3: TGCGCCAGCAGCTGGGAGGTGTCCTACGAGCAGTACTTC. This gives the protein CASSWEVSYEQYF.

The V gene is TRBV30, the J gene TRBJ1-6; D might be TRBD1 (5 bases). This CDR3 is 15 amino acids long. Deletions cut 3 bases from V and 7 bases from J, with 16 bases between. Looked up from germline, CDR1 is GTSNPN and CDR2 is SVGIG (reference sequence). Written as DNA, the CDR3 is TGTGCCTGGAGGCCCGCGGGGGGGAACAATTCACCCCTCCACTTT. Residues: CAWRPAGGNNSPLHF.

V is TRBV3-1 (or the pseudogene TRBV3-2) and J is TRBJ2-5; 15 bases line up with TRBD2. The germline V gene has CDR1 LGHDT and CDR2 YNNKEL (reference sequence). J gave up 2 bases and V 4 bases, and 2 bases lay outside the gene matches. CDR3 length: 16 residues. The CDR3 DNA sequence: TGTGCCAGCAGCCCCGGACTAGCGGGGGGGCAAGAGACCCAGTACTTC. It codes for CASSPGLAGGQETQYF.

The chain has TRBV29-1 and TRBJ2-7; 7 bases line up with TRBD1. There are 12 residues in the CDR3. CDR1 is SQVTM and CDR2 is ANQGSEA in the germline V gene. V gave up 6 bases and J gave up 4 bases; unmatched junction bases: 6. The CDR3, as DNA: TGCAGCGTCCAGAGGGACAGTTACGAGCAGTACTTC. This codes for CSVQRDSYEQYF.

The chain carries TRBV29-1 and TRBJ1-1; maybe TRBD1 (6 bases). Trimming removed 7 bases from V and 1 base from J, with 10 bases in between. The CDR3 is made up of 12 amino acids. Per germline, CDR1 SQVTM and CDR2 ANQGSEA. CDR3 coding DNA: TGCAGCGGAAAACAGGGGAACACTGAAGCTTTCTTT. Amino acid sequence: CSGKQGNTEAFF.

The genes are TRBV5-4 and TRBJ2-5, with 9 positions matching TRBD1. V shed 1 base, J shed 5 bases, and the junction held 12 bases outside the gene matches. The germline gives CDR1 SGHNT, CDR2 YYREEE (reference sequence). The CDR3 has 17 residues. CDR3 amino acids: CASSLPEQGASKETQYF. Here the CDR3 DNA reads TGTGCCAGCAGCTTGCCCGAACAGGGGGCGTCCAAGGAGACCCAGTACTTC.

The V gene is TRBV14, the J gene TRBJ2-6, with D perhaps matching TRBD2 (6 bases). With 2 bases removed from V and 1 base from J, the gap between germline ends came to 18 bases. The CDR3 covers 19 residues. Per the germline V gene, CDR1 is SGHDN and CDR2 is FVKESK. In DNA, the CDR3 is TGTGCCAGCAGCCAATTCCGGGTGACTAGTTGGTCTGGGGCCAACGTCCTGACTTTC. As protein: CASSQFRVTSWSGANVLTF. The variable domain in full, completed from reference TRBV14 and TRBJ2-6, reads EAGVTQFPSHSVIEKGQTVTLRCDPISGHDNLYWYRRVMGKEIKFLLHFVKESKQDESGMPNNRFLAERTGGTYSTLKVQPAELEDSGVYFCASSQFRVTSWSGANVLTFGAGSRLTVL.

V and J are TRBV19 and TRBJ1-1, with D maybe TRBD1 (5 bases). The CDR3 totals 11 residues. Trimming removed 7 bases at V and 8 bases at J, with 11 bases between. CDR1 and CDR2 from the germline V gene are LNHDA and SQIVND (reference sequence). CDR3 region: CASKLRTEAFF. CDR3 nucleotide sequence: TGTGCCAGTAAGTTAAGGACAGAAGCTTTCTTT.

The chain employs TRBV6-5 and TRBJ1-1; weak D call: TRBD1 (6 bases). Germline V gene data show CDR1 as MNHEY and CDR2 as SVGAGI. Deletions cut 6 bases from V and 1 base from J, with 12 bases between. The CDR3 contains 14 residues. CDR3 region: CASRQDRQNTEAFF. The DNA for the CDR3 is TGTGCCAGCAGACAGGACAGACAGAACACTGAAGCTTTCTTT.

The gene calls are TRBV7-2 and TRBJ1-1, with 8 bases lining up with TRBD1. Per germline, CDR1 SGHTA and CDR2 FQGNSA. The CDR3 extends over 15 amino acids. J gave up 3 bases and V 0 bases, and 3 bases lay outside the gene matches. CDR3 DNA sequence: TGTGCCAGCAGCTTAGCGTCAGGGGGCCACACTGAAGCTTTCTTT. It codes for CASSLASGGHTEAFF.

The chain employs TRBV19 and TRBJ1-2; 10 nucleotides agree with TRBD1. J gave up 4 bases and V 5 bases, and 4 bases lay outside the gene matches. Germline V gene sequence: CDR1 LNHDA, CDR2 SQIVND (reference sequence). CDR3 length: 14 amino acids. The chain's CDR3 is CASSYGQGGYGYTF. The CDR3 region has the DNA TGTGCCAGTAGTTATGGACAGGGGGGCTATGGCTACACCTTC.

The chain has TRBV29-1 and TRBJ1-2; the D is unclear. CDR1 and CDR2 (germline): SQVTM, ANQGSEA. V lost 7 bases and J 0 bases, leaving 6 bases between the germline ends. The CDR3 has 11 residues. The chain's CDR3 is CSASSNYGYTF. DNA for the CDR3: TGCAGCGCCTCCTCTAACTATGGCTACACCTTC.